This T cell receptor (beta chain) was identified in a study of T cell responses to AZD1222 COVID-19 vaccine. General observations from the study: The donor cohort was predominantly white British with a female majority, and clonal diversity may have been underestimated. Vaccination with two AZD1222 doses was followed by a rise in Spike-specific TCR breadth and depth.

Libraries were prepared by immunoSEQ multiplex PCR; TCRdb keeps only in-frame clonotypes and omits some of them. This repertoire shows roughly 130,000 clones, 90% to 95% found once; its top ten account for 2.8%. On this clone itself: The antigen is unknown.

This CDR3 comprises 11 residues. Trimming took off 0 bases at V and 12 bases at J, with 12 bases between the two ends. Germline CDR1 reads DFQATT; CDR2 reads SNEGSKA (reference sequence). The sequences come from peripheral blood, collected on day 0 of AZD1222 vaccination. The chain uses TRBV20-1 and TRBJ2-7; D call uncertain. The TCR originated in an adult in good health. The CDR3 coding sequence is TGCAGTGCTAGAGATAGGAATACTCGGTACTTC. Protein: CSARDRNTRYF.